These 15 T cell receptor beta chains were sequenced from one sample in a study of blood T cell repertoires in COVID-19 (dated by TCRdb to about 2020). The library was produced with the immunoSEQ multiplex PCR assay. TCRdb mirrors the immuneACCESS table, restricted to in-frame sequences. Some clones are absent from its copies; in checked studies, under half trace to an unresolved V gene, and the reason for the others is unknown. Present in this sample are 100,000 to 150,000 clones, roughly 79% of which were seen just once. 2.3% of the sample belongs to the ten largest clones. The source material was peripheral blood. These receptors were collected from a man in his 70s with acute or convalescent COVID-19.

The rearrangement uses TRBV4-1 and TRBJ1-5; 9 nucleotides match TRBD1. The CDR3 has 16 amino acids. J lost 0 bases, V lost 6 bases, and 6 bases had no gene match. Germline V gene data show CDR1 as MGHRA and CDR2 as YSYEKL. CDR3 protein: CASRETGGLSNQPQHF. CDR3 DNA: TGCGCCAGCAGAGAGACAGGGGGACTTAGCAATCAGCCCCAGCATTTT.

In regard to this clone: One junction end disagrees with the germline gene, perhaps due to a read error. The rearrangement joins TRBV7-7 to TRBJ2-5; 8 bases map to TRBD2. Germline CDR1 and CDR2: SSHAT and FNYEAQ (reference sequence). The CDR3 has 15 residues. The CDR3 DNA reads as TGTGCTAGCAGTTCCCAGCGGGGGACTCAAGAGACCCAGTACTTC. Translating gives CASSSQRGTQETQYF.

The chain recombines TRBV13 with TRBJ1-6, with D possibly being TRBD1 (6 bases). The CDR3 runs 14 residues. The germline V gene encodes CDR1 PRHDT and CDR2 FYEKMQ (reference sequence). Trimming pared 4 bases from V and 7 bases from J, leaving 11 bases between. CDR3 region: CASSSRGRNSPLHF. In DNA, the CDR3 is TGTGCCAGCAGCTCCAGGGGAAGGAATTCACCCCTCCACTTT.

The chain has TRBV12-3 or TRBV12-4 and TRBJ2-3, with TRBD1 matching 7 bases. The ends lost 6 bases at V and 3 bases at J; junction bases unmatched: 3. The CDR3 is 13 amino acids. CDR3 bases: TGTGCCAGCAGACAACAGGGGACAGATACGCAGTATTTT. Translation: CASRQQGTDTQYF.

The CDR3 loop is CASSNFGDRDFHYGYTF. The CDR3 coding sequence is TGTGCCAGCAGCAACTTCGGGGACAGAGACTTCCATTATGGCTACACCTTC. This chain uses TRBV11-2 with TRBJ1-2; 7 bases agree with TRBD1. V was clipped by 5 bases and J by 5 bases; unmatched bases: 17. This CDR3 spans 17 amino acids. The germline gives CDR1 SGHAT, CDR2 FQNNGV. The full variable domain, with the rest looked up from reference TRBV11-2 and TRBJ1-2, is EAGVAQSPRYKIIEKRQSVAFWCNPISGHATLYWYQQILGQGPKLLIQFQNNGVVDDSQLPKDRFSAERLKGVDSTLKIQPAKLEDSAVYLCASSNFGDRDFHYGYTFGSGTRLTVV.

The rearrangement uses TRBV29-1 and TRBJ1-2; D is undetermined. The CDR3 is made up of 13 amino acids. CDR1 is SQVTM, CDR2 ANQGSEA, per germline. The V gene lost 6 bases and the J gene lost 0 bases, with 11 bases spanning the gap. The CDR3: CSVNGVPNYGYTF. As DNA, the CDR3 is TGCAGCGTCAACGGAGTACCTAACTATGGCTACACCTTC.

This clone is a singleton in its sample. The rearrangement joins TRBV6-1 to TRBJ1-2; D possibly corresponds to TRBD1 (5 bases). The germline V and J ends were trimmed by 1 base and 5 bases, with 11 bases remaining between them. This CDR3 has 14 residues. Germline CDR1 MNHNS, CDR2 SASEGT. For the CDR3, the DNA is TGTGCCAGCAGTGAAGGAAGACAGATTTATGGCTACACCTTC. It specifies CASSEGRQIYGYTF.

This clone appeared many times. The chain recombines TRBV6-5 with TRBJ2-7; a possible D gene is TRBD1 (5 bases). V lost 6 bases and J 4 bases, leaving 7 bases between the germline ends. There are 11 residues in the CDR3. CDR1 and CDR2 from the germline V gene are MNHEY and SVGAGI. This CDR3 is CASRDIYEQYF. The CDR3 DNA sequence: TGTGCCAGCAGGGACATATACGAGCAGTACTTC.

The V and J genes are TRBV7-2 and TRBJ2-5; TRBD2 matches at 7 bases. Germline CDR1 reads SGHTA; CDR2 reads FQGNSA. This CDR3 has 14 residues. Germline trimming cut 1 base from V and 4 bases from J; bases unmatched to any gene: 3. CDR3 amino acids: CASSLVASGETQYF. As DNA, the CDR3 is TGTGCCAGCAGCTTAGTAGCTAGCGGAGAGACCCAGTACTTC.

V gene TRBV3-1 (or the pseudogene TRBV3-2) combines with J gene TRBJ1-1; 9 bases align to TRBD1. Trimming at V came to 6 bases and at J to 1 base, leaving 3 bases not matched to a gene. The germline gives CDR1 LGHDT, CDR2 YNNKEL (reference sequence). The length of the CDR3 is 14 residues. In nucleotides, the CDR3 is TGTGCCAGCAGGGACAGGGGCGGGAACACTGAAGCTTTCTTT. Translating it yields CASRDRGGNTEAFF.

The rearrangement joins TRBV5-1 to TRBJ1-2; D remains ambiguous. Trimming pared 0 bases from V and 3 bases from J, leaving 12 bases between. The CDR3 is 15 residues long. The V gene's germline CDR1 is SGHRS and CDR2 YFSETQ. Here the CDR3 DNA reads TGCGCCAGCAGCTTGGTGGCCAGCGGAGACTATGGCTACACCTTC. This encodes CASSLVASGDYGYTF.

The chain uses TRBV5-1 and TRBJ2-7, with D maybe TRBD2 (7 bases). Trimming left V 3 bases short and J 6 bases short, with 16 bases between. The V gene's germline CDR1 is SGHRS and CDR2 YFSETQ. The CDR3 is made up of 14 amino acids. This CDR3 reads CASSWGGQGGEQYF. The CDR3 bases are TGCGCCAGCAGCTGGGGGGGCCAGGGAGGCGAGCAGTACTTC.

As DNA, the CDR3 is TGTGCCAGTAGTATCACCCCCGTGGTTCAGGGTTTGGGTTGGGCCCAGTACTTC. This sequence encodes CASSITPVVQGLGWAQYF. J is TRBJ2-5 and V is TRBV19; tentative D call: TRBD1 (5 bases). Germline V CDR1 and CDR2: LNHDA, SQIVND (reference sequence). This CDR3 is built from 18 residues. Trimming pared 3 bases from V and 9 bases from J, leaving 29 bases between.

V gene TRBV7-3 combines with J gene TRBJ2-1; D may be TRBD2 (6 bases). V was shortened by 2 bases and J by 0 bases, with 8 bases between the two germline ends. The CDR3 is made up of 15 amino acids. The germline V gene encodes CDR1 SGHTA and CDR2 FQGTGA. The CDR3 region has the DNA TGTGCCAGCAGCTTAGCGGGGAACTCCTACAATGAGCAGTTCTTC. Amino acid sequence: CASSLAGNSYNEQFF.

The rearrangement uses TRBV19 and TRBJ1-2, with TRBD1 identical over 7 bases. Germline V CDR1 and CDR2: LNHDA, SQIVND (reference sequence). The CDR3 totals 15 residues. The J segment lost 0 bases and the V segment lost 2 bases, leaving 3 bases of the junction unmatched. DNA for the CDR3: TGTGCCAGTAGTATATGGGGGACAGCTAACTATGGCTACACCTTC. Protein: CASSIWGTANYGYTF. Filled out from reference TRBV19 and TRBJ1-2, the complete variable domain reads DGGITQSPKYLFRKEGQNVTLSCEQNLNHDAMYWYRQDPGQGLRLIYYSQIVNDFQKGDIAEGYSVSREKKESFPLTVTSAQKNPTAFYLCASSIWGTANYGYTFGSGTRLTVV.